The source of this T cell receptor beta chain is a study of blood T cells in healthy people across ages. Study conclusions and caveats: Age brought a roughly linear fall in TCR beta diversity measured per million T cells. CMV status of donors was not determined, possibly confounding expanded clonotype changes.

Using a J-beta primer mix together with a sample-barcoded 5' primer, a second PCR was run for about 7 to 12 cycles. The template-switch adaptor was a 5' adaptor with 12 random nucleotides. It tagged each cDNA molecule. MiXCR was run by TCRdb on the 5' RACE reads, yielding one entry per CDR3 protein. The sample contains under 2 million distinct CDR3 sequences, about 31% of which appear only once. Total RNA was extracted at no less than 5.5 micrograms per sample. Comments on this clonotype: Its antigen is as yet unknown.

This TCR was recovered from a woman aged 25 to 45 in good health. Sequencing was done on a sample of blood.

The CDR3 region has the DNA TGTGCCAGCAGCCGATCGGGACAGGGGGACAATGAGCAGTTCTTC. The encoded protein is CASSRSGQGDNEQFF. The V and J genes are TRBV7-9 and TRBJ2-1, with 11 bases fitting TRBD1. Germline CDR1 is SEHNR and CDR2 is FQNEAQ (reference sequence). This CDR3 is built from 15 residues. With V trimmed by 5 bases and J by 5 bases, 5 bases remained unmatched.